This is a list of T cell receptor beta chains from one sample in a study of T cells in Graves' hyperthyroidism and ophthalmopathy. TCRdb re-analysed the multiplex PCR reads in MiXCR, keeping a single row per CDR3 protein. The top ten clones hold around 30% of a sample with roughly 700,000 distinct CDR3 sequences, around 40% of them seen once. The sample comprised blood. All receptors derive from a woman between 35 and 50 years old with Graves' hyperthyroidism. The CDR3 runs from the conserved cysteine through the conserved F or W. A D gene is named only where the DNA matches it firmly. Clone size appears in some rows only: once, few, many, or a class for an expanded clone.

length	J	D	size	V	DNA	CDR3
15	TRBJ2-5	.	few	TRBV19	TGTGCCAGTTTATCTCGAGGTGGCGGCCAAGAGACCCAGTACTTC	CASLSRGGGQETQYF
13	TRBJ2-5	.	.	TRBV14	TGTGCCAGCAGCCAAGAATCTTGGGAGACCCAGTACTTC	CASSQESWETQYF
14	TRBJ2-5	TRBD1	.	TRBV5-1	TGCGCCAGCAGCTGGGGGACAGGCCAAGAGACCCAGTACTTC	CASSWGTGQETQYF
14	TRBJ2-3	TRBD1	.	TRBV5-1	TGTGCCAGCAGAAGGACAGGGGGCACAGATACGCAGTATTTT	CASRRTGGTDTQYF
13	TRBJ1-2	TRBD1	.	TRBV10-3	TGTGCCATCAGTGACGCGACAGGGGGCGGCTACACCTTC	CAISDATGGGYTF
16	TRBJ1-2	TRBD1	.	TRBV20-1	TGCAGTGCTAGAGATCGGAATAGGGACAGGCCCTATGGCTACACCTTC	CSARDRNRDRPYGYTF
16	TRBJ2-5	.	.	TRBV5-1	TGCGCCAGCAGCCAACCCAGAGCTGGCGGTCAAGAGACCCAGTACTTC	CASSQPRAGGQETQYF
14	TRBJ2-7	.	.	TRBV7-2	TGTGCCAGCAGCTTAGACGGGAGCTCCTACGAGCAGTGCTTC	CASSLDGSSYEQCF
15	TRBJ1-2	.	many	TRBV25-1	TGTGCCAGCTCCCCCGGGACTCACTTTAACTATGGCTACACCTTC	CASSPGTHFNYGYTF
15	TRBJ1-2	.	.	TRBV10-3	TGTGCCATCAGTTACTCGATTGGGGGCCACTATGGCTACACCTTC	CAISYSIGGHYGYTF
8	TRBJ2-7	.	.	TRBV10-3	TGTGCCACCAGTGAGCAGTACTTC	CATSEQYF
18	TRBJ2-1	TRBD2	many	TRBV2	TGTGCCTCCACCAGGGGCGCGGGGGGGCTTAGCTCCTACAATGAGCAGTTCTTC	CASTRGAGGLSSYNEQFF
14	TRBJ1-5	.	many	TRBV7-9	TGTGCCAGCAGCCCCCCAGGGGTAGCTCAGCCCCAGCATTTT	CASSPPGVAQPQHF
12	TRBJ1-5	.	few	TRBV20-1	TGCAGTGAGGGACCGCTTAATCAGCCCCAGCATTTT	CSEGPLNQPQHF
13	TRBJ1-5	.	.	TRBV19	TGTGCCAGCGCCGGGAAAGAGGACCAGCCCCAGCATTTT	CASAGKEDQPQHF
15	TRBJ1-4	.	many	TRBV5-1	TGCGCCAGCAGCTCACAGGGAACAACTAATGAAAAACTGTTTTTT	CASSSQGTTNEKLFF
12	TRBJ1-5	.	few	TRBV6-1	TGTGCCAGCAGACTCCGGGGACAGCCCCAGCATTTT	CASRLRGQPQHF
18	TRBJ2-7	TRBD2	few	TRBV6-5	TGTGCCAGCAGTTCCGAAGCGGGGGGGCGGACAGGGTTCTACGAGCAGTACTTC	CASSSEAGGRTGFYEQYF
13	TRBJ1-4	.	few	TRBV12-3/TRBV12-4	TGTGCCAGCGAAGGGGGAACTAATGAAAAACTGTTTTTT	CASEGGTNEKLFF
14	TRBJ1-5	.	.	TRBV4-3	TGCGCCAGCAGCCATTGGGGTATCAATCAGCCCCAGCATTTT	CASSHWGINQPQHF
15	TRBJ1-1	TRBD1	many	TRBV14	TGTGCCAGCAGCCAGGAGACAGGGGGAAGCGTTGAAGCTTTCTTT	CASSQETGGSVEAFF
15	TRBJ2-5	TRBD2	.	TRBV6-6	TGTGCCAGCTTCCCGGGGAGGGGAGTCCAAGAGACCCAGTACTTC	CASFPGRGVQETQYF
16	TRBJ1-4	.	few	TRBV4-1	TGCGCCAGCAGCCAGACAACCAGCGCCAATAATGAAAAACTGTTTTTT	CASSQTTSANNEKLFF
13	TRBJ2-3	.	.	TRBV29-1	TGCAGCGTTGCCCGGGCCCACACAGATACGCAGTATTTT	CSVARAHTDTQYF
13	TRBJ2-7	TRBD2	.	TRBV7-2	TGTGCCAGCAGCTATAAGCGGGACTACGAGCAGTACTTC	CASSYKRDYEQYF
15	TRBJ2-7	.	few	TRBV7-8	TGTGCCAGCAGTTTGGTTCGGGGGGCGGCCTACGAGCAGTACTTC	CASSLVRGAAYEQYF
16	TRBJ1-5	.	.	TRBV7-9	TGTGCCAGCAGCCAAGGTTTCTCAGGGAACAATCAGCCCCAGCATTTT	CASSQGFSGNNQPQHF
14	TRBJ1-5	.	few	TRBV20-1	TGCAGTGCTAGTGGGACCCTCGGGAATCAGCCCCAGCATTTT	CSASGTLGNQPQHF
16	TRBJ2-7	TRBD2	.	TRBV9	TGTGCCAGCAGCCCTAGCGGGAGGGCCTTATCCTACGAGCAGTACTTC	CASSPSGRALSYEQYF
15	TRBJ1-4	.	few	TRBV19	TGTGCCAGTAGTATTGGGTCGGGTGGAAGTGAAAAACTGTTTTTT	CASSIGSGGSEKLFF
13	TRBJ1-2	.	.	TRBV20-1	TGCAGTGCTAGACAGGGAAGTAGGGATGGCTACACCTTC	CSARQGSRDGYTF
13	TRBJ2-5	TRBD2	many	TRBV9	TGTGCCAGCAGCTTCACTAGCGGAGAGACCCAGTACTTC	CASSFTSGETQYF
15	TRBJ1-5	.	.	TRBV4-3	TGCGCCAGCAGCCAAGCGGTAGGGAGCAATCAGCCCCAGCATTTT	CASSQAVGSNQPQHF
14	TRBJ2-2	TRBD1	few	TRBV10-3	TGTGCCTCCCGGGGGGACAGGGGCACCGGGGAGCTGTTTTTT	CASRGDRGTGELFF
11	TRBJ1-1	.	.	TRBV19	TGTGCCAGTAGTCGGCAGGCTGAAGCTTTCTTT	CASSRQAEAFF
14	TRBJ1-1	.	.	TRBV25-1	TGTGCCAGCAGTTCCGTTTACATGAACACTGAAGCTTTCTTT	CASSSVYMNTEAFF
15	TRBJ2-5	TRBD2	few	TRBV20-1	TGCAGTGCCCGAATTCCCCTAGCGGGGTCGGAGACCCAGTACTTC	CSARIPLAGSETQYF
13	TRBJ2-5	.	.	TRBV29-1	TGCAGTGAATCTTGGGGGGGCGAAGAGACCCAGTACTTC	CSESWGGEETQYF
16	TRBJ1-4	TRBD1	.	TRBV19	TGTGCCAGTAGTATTTCGAGAGCCAGGGGGGAAGAAAAACTGTTTTTT	CASSISRARGEEKLFF
14	TRBJ2-7	TRBD1	.	TRBV5-6	TGTGCCAGCAGCCTTGACAGGGCCTACTACGAGCAGTACTTC	CASSLDRAYYEQYF
13	TRBJ1-1	TRBD1	once	TRBV20-1	TGCAGTGCTCTAGACAGGGTGGCCACTGAAGCTTTCTTT	CSALDRVATEAFF
15	TRBJ2-2	.	few	TRBV29-1	TGCAGCGCGCACCCCGTGGGGAGTGACACCGGGGAGCTGTTTTTT	CSAHPVGSDTGELFF
14	TRBJ2-2	.	.	TRBV2	TGTGCCAGCAGTGATACCCGGGCCGCCGGGGAGCTGTTTTTT	CASSDTRAAGELFF
16	TRBJ2-1	TRBD1	.	TRBV24-1	TGTGCCACCAGTGCCCCCCTGACAGGGGCCTACAATGAGCAGTTCTTC	CATSAPLTGAYNEQFF
14	TRBJ1-5	TRBD1	.	TRBV4-3	TGCGCCGGCAGCCAAGATAACAGGGGAGAGCCCCAGCATTTT	CAGSQDNRGEPQHF
13	TRBJ2-7	TRBD1	.	TRBV10-3	TGTGCCACGGACAGGGGAAACGCCTACGAGCAGTACTTC	CATDRGNAYEQYF
14	TRBJ2-7	.	many	TRBV12-3/TRBV12-4	TGTGCCAGCAGTGCCTTCGACGGGCGATACGAGCAGTACTTC	CASSAFDGRYEQYF
14	TRBJ2-5	TRBD1	.	TRBV20-1	TGCAGTGCCCAACATGGACAGGGGACAGAGACCCAGTACTTC	CSAQHGQGTETQYF
14	TRBJ1-1	.	many	TRBV6-5	TGTGCCAGCAGTTACCCCCAAATGAACACTGAAGCTTTCTTT	CASSYPQMNTEAFF
16	TRBJ2-6	.	.	TRBV7-8	TGTGCCAGCAGCCAAGGGGGGAACTCTGGGGCCAACGTCCTGACTTTC	CASSQGGNSGANVLTF
14	TRBJ2-5	.	many	TRBV5-1	TGCGCCAGCAGCACCTGGTCCTCCCAAGAGACCCAGTACTTC	CASSTWSSQETQYF
15	TRBJ2-1	TRBD2	.	TRBV2	TGTGCCAGCAGTCGGACTAGCGGGATTTACAATGAGCAGTTCTTC	CASSRTSGIYNEQFF